This T cell receptor (beta chain) is from a study of T cell clones after liver transplantation. Produced via immunoSEQ multiplex PCR; TCRdb's table is partial and in-frame only. The repertoire holds over 45,000 clones, with roughly 70% as singletons. This sequence was found in a human patient who received a liver transplant. Some T cells may have come from the graft donor. Sequences were derived from CD4+ T cells from blood, sampled 54 months after liver transplant.

The CDR3 region is CASSDQPLGGNTEAFF. CDR3 DNA: TGTGCCAGCAGTGATCAGCCACTCGGGGGGAACACTGAAGCTTTCTTT. This sequence joins TRBV6-1 and TRBJ1-1; a weak D match, TRBD1 (5 bases). Germline CDR1 reads MNHNS; CDR2 reads SASEGT. The CDR3 is 16 residues long. With 3 bases removed from V and 1 base from J, the gap between germline ends came to 15 bases.